There are a few counts of the clone carrying this T cell receptor (beta chain). This record comes from a study of blood T cell repertoires in COVID-19. Background on the study: Whether acute or convalescent, the COVID-19 samples came from the United States, Italy and Spain. Sample material is recorded as cDNA or gDNA derived from T cells, B-cell-depleted T cells, or PBMCs.

As originally analysed: Reference gene primer amplification yielded estimated nucleated cell counts. Libraries were prepared by immunoSEQ multiplex PCR; TCRdb keeps only in-frame clonotypes and omits some of them. The D gene and trimming were derived from the DNA, and the V and J assignments and clone size from that table. The data contain 130,000 or so clones, approximately 90% of them singletons. Germline lookup yields CDR1 LNHDA and CDR2 SQIVND (reference sequence). V lost 6 bases and J lost 6; bases outside the gene matches: 8. The CDR3 extends over 14 amino acids. This TCR derives from a middle-aged man with acute or convalescent COVID-19. Sequences were obtained from peripheral blood. This chain uses TRBV19 with TRBJ2-3; 8 bases are shared with TRBD2. CDR3 region: CASRPAGVSDTQYF. Here the CDR3 DNA reads TGTGCCAGTAGACCAGCGGGAGTAAGCGATACGCAGTATTTT.